This is a list of T cell receptor beta chains from one sample in a study of T cells after yellow fever vaccination. TCRdb ran MiXCR on the 5' RACE reads and lists one entry per CDR3 protein. This repertoire shows roughly 330,000 distinct CDR3 sequences, about 6.9% found once; its top ten account for 18%. The sequencing used PBMCs, collected about 49 days after the first yellow fever vaccination. The receptors were gathered from a man between 18 and 29 years old who received the YFV17D yellow fever vaccine. Each CDR3 is given with its conserved first and last residue. Each record gives: clone size, V gene, J gene, D gene, CDR3 DNA, CDR3 protein. D genes are given only for firm matches. Clone sizes are given selectively: once, few, many, or a class where the clone is expanded.

>NA|TRBV11-2|TRBJ2-1|NA
TGTGCCAGCCGCCGCTTGAGCTCCTACAATGAGCAGTTCTTC
CASRRLSSYNEQFF
>NA|TRBV5-1|TRBJ2-2|TRBD1
TGCGCCAGCAGCCAACAGGGGCAGGGCACCGGGGAGCTGTTTTTT
CASSQQGQGTGELFF
>NA|TRBV20-1|TRBJ2-5|NA
TGCAGTGCTAGAGAGGCAGGGCGAGAGACCCAGTACTTC
CSAREAGRETQYF
>many|TRBV20-1|TRBJ1-5|TRBD1
TGCAGTGCTTCCGACAGGGAGAGGGATCAGCCCCAGCATTTT
CSASDRERDQPQHF
>few|TRBV5-5|TRBJ2-1|NA
TGTGCCAGCAGCTCCCCGACAGCGAGCTCCTACAATGAGCAGTTCTTC
CASSSPTASSYNEQFF
>many|TRBV5-1|TRBJ2-4|TRBD2
TGCGCCAGCAGCTTGTCGGTGACTAGCGGCGGCATTCAGTACTTC
CASSLSVTSGGIQYF
>NA|TRBV7-6|TRBJ2-7|NA
TGTGCCAGCAGCTTACGCCGGGACACCCACTACGAGCAGTACTTC
CASSLRRDTHYEQYF
>NA|TRBV5-4|TRBJ2-7|NA
TGTGCCAGCAGCTCCCCACAGGGTACCCGGGAGCAGTACTTC
CASSSPQGTREQYF
>few|TRBV5-4|TRBJ2-3|TRBD1
TGTGCCAGCTTCCCTCGGGGACAGGGCACAGATACGCAGTATTTT
CASFPRGQGTDTQYF
>NA|TRBV9|TRBJ2-3|NA
TGTGCCAGCAGCGTAGGTCTAGGGGCGGCAGATACGCAGTATTTT
CASSVGLGAADTQYF
>few|TRBV29-1|TRBJ2-5|NA
TGCAGCGCACAAAGGGGGGCACAAGAGACCCAGTACTTC
CSAQRGAQETQYF
>many|TRBV6-5|TRBJ2-7|NA
TGTGCCAGCAGTTACTCCCGTCAGAGGAGCTACGAGCAGTACTTC
CASSYSRQRSYEQYF
>NA|TRBV30|TRBJ2-1|NA
TGTGCCTGGGAACAGGGCTACTCCTACAATGAGCAGTTCTTC
CAWEQGYSYNEQFF
>few|TRBV7-9|TRBJ2-3|NA
TGTGCCAGCAGCCAGAACATTTGGTCGGATACGCAGTATTTT
CASSQNIWSDTQYF
>NA|TRBV12-3/TRBV12-4|TRBJ2-5|NA
TGTGCCAGCACCCTACATAGGACGGAGACCCAGTACTTC
CASTLHRTETQYF
>many|TRBV29-1|TRBJ1-1|NA
TGCAGCGTTTCCAGGGAAGGAATCACTGAAGCTTTCTTT
CSVSREGITEAFF
>few|TRBV28|TRBJ1-1|NA
TGTGCCAGCAGGGGGCCGATACTCATGAACACTGAAGCTTTCTTT
CASRGPILMNTEAFF
>NA|TRBV20-1|TRBJ2-1|NA
TGCAGTGCTCCCCGACAGGTTAACAATGAGCAGTTCTTC
CSAPRQVNNEQFF
>few|TRBV12-3/TRBV12-4|TRBJ2-3|TRBD2
TGTGCCAGCAGTATAAAGCGGGGACGCACAGATACGCAGTATTTT
CASSIKRGRTDTQYF
>NA|TRBV5-1|TRBJ1-5|TRBD1
TGCGCCAGCAGCTTGGAAGGGACAGGGGGTCAGCCCCAGCATTTT
CASSLEGTGGQPQHF
>NA|TRBV5-1|TRBJ2-1|NA
TGCGCCAGCAGCTTGTCAGGACAGCCTTACAATGAGCAGTTCTTC
CASSLSGQPYNEQFF
>NA|TRBV5-4|TRBJ1-2|TRBD1
TGTGCCAGCACCTCAAAAACAGGGGAGGGTGGCTACACCTTC
CASTSKTGEGGYTF
>NA|TRBV28|TRBJ2-1|TRBD2
TGTGCCAGCAGACAGCGGGGGGACTTCAGCTCCTACAATGAGCAGTTCTTC
CASRQRGDFSSYNEQFF
>few|TRBV6-1|TRBJ1-1|TRBD1
TGTGCCAGCAGTGACAGGGGGATGAACACTGAAGCTTTCTTT
CASSDRGMNTEAFF
>few|TRBV15|TRBJ2-7|NA
TGTGCCACCAGCAGAGAAGTCGGAGAGCAGTACTTC
CATSREVGEQYF
>few|TRBV7-9|TRBJ1-6|NA
TGTGCCAGCGATATTGCACCCCTCCACTTT
CASDIAPLHF
>NA|TRBV15|TRBJ2-5|NA
TGTGCCACCAGTACATACGGGACCGGCCAAGAGACCCAGTACTTC
CATSTYGTGQETQYF
>NA|TRBV15|TRBJ2-3|NA
TGTGCCACCAGCAGGACGTACATGCTAGCTCCCAGCACAGATACGCAGTATTTT
CATSRTYMLAPSTDTQYF
>few|TRBV28|TRBJ2-6|TRBD1
TGTGCCAGCAGTTTCAGGGGGCGTGGGGCCAACGTCCTGACTTTC
CASSFRGRGANVLTF
>NA|TRBV28|TRBJ1-2|NA
TGTGCCAGCATGGAGATTTCGAGTGAGGGCTACACCTTC
CASMEISSEGYTF
>few|TRBV20-1|TRBJ2-5|TRBD2
TGCAGTGCAACGCGTGCCGGGACTAGCGGTTCGTGGGGTGGGGAAACGACCCAGTACTTC
CSATRAGTSGSWGGETTQYF
>NA|TRBV16|TRBJ1-1|NA
TGTGCCAGCAGCCAACTAAGGAACACTGAAGCTTTCTTT
CASSQLRNTEAFF
>NA|TRBV30|TRBJ1-1|NA
TGTGCCTGGAGTTGGAACACTGAAGCTTTCTTT
CAWSWNTEAFF
>many|TRBV7-2|TRBJ1-1|NA
TGTGCCAGCAGCGATCAGAGGAACACTGAAGCTTTCTTT
CASSDQRNTEAFF
>NA|TRBV6-1|TRBJ1-1|NA
TGTGCCAGCAATATAGCCTCCACAGGATCGGCTGAAGCTTTCTTT
CASNIASTGSAEAFF
>few|TRBV7-2|TRBJ2-3|TRBD2
TGTGCCAGCAGCTTGAGAGTCGGGGGGGTCGCAGATACGCAGTATTTT
CASSLRVGGVADTQYF
>many|TRBV6-5|TRBJ1-1|TRBD1
TGTGCCAGCAGCCCCGGGACAGGTGAAGTGAATGAAGCTTTCTTT
CASSPGTGEVNEAFF
>NA|TRBV5-1|TRBJ2-5|NA
TGCCCCAGCAGCTTACCCGTCGGGGGTCACCAAGAGACCCAGTACTTC
CPSSLPVGGHQETQYF
>NA|TRBV27|TRBJ1-5|TRBD1
TGTGCCAGCAGTCCTAGACAGGGGGATCATAGCAATCAGCCCCAGCATTTT
CASSPRQGDHSNQPQHF
>few|TRBV4-1|TRBJ2-1|TRBD2
TGCGCCAGCCGCCCGGTCCTAGCGGCAATTCATGAGCAGTTCTTC
CASRPVLAAIHEQFF
>few|TRBV3-1|TRBJ2-1|NA
TGTGCCAGCAGCCAAGACGGGGCGGGACGATTTAATGAGCAGTTCTTC
CASSQDGAGRFNEQFF
>NA|TRBV3-1|TRBJ1-5|NA
TGTGCCAGCAGCCAAGATCATGGGCACAATAATCAGCCCCAGCATTTT
CASSQDHGHNNQPQHF
>few|TRBV7-3|TRBJ2-7|NA
TGTGCCAGCAGCGAGGGCACGGGGTACGAGCAGTACTTC
CASSEGTGYEQYF
>NA|TRBV5-1|TRBJ2-1|NA
TGCGCCAGCAGCCCCGGCGCGGGGTTTGATCTAAATGAGCAGTTCTTC
CASSPGAGFDLNEQFF
>many|TRBV4-1|TRBJ2-3|TRBD2
TGCGCCAGCAGCCCTAGCGGGGGGGCGTTAGATACGCAGTATTTT
CASSPSGGALDTQYF
>few|TRBV6-5|TRBJ2-1|TRBD2
TGTGCCAGCACTCCGGGGGGGGGGCTAAACAATGAGCAGTTCTTC
CASTPGGGLNNEQFF